This TCR beta chain is drawn from a study of neurological immune-mediated disorders (dated by TCRdb to between 2018 and 2021). Some background on the complete study: Of the 35 or so multiple sclerosis patients, 31 had relapsing-remitting MS and 3 had secondary progressive MS. Peripheral blood TCR-beta repertoires from patients with HTLV-I-associated myelopathy (HAM/TSP), patients with multiple sclerosis, and healthy controls were compared in the study using UMI-based sequencing. Alongside PBMC samples, the set of more than 80 TCR-beta libraries contained longitudinal samples, technical triplicates, and paired CD4+ and CD8+ T-cell subsets that had been sorted. The cohort comprised around 70 subjects: some 14 HAM/TSP patients, around 35 multiple sclerosis patients and 20 or so healthy controls.

In its sample, this clonotype was seen many times. It lacks a known antigen. The record has no base qualities; no much larger clone is one base away. cDNA was synthesized by template-switch 5'RACE using a primer with a 10-nucleotide random unique molecular identifier that tagged each TCR transcript. Over 200 million TCR-beta sequences, covering 15-18 subjects, were produced in each sequencing run. The RNeasy kit was used to extract total RNA. TCR-beta VDJ regions were amplified with primers for the TCR constant region and the 5'RACE anchor, using the KAPA Real-time Library Amplification kit. A first PCR added sample indexes and Illumina adaptors, and a second PCR then raised library yield. The roughly 650 bp TCR product was size-selected on a 2% E-gel SizeSelection system after Ampure bead purification. Before pooling, libraries had their quality checked on a Bioanalyzer, their concentration measured with Qubit, and their quantity determined with the Kapa Library Quantification kit. Paired-end 2 x 150 bp sequencing of the libraries was performed on an Illumina HiSeq 2500. To increase sequence diversity, roughly 24-31% phiX was spiked into each library pool. Turning to the authors' computational methods: The UMI-based MiGEC pipeline processed quality-filtered reads and removed over 80% of raw TCR sequences during error correction. VDJ genes were aligned to IMGT germline references, and clonotypes were defined by unique CDR3 amino acid sequence plus V-J genes. VDJtools evaluated clonal expansion, Shannon diversity and CDR3 relatedness (CalcPairwiseDistances, ClusterSamples); CLCbio workbench built phylogenetic trees. Using coefficient-of-variation modelling across technical triplicates, the study counted a clone as expanded if it had at least 8 unique UMIs. The raw public reads went through TCRdb reprocessing: fastp at Q25, MiXCR clone calling, in-frame beta chains kept. CDR3 protein sequences are deduplicated, and each keeps its most common genes and DNA. In this record, the V and J calls reflect TCRdb's handling and not the investigators' own analysis. This sample has roughly 90,000 distinct CDR3 sequences in its table, and 3.5% of those were observed once. The top ten constitute 2.5% to 3% of the sample.

Libraries from unsorted PBMCs were made from 2 million PBMCs kept in RNAlater at -80 degrees C until RNA extraction. The multiple sclerosis patients were enrolled in a US clinical protocol that used magnetic resonance imaging to evaluate disease progression. PBMCs were separated from peripheral blood using Ficoll-Hypaque density gradient centrifugation and then cryopreserved in liquid nitrogen. The investigation overall reported the following: No clinical or MRI features were associated with the MS cluster, and the authors said that larger cohorts are needed. TCR clonal expansion was highest in HAM/TSP patients and lowest in MS patients, with MS patients falling below even healthy controls. No identical CDR3 amino acid sequences were shared among expanded clones across subjects, suggesting private TCR-beta repertoires in all groups. In a phylogenetic analysis, the repertoires of 18 out of 34 MS patients fell into a single cluster of related CDR3 sequences, pointing to a possible signature at the repertoire level.

Sequencing was done on a sample of PBMCs. The TCR comes from a woman in her fifties or sixties with multiple sclerosis.

The nucleotides read TGCAGTGCTTCACTGACCCTGAACACCGGGGAGCTGTTTTTT. It is translated as CSASLTLNTGELFF. The rearranged segments are TRBV20-1 and TRBJ2-2; the D gene lacks a confident call. The CDR3 runs 14 amino acids, cysteine and phenylalanine included. Just CDR3 DNA is preserved here, 42 bases in frame from base 1. From the germline V gene (reference sequence), CDR1 is DFQATT and CDR2 is SNEGSKA. Between the V and J ends, shortened by 5 bases and 1 base respectively, the junction contains 11 bases.